The 9 T cell receptor beta chains below all came from one sample that was sequenced in a study of cytomegalovirus exposure and HLA in healthy donors. 60 Vbeta and 13 Jbeta primers were used in PCR. The method was immunoSEQ multiplex PCR; TCRdb's version includes in-frame clones alone and lacks a portion of them. Seen in this sample are more than 50,000 clones; the ten most common clones hold 8.9%. The sequencing sample was made of PBMCs. These receptors all stem from a man aged 50 or older in good health and CMV-seropositive.

The J gene is TRBJ1-2, the V gene TRBV19; 8 bases are a match to TRBD1. The CDR3 runs 14 residues. J lost 5 bases, V lost 5 bases, and 7 bases had no gene match. Germline CDR1 and CDR2: LNHDA and SQIVND (reference sequence). DNA for the CDR3: TGTGCCAGTAGTCCCCGGACAGGGTCGTATGGCTACACCTTC. Translating gives CASSPRTGSYGYTF.

V usage is TRBV10-3 and J usage is TRBJ2-7; D might be TRBD2 (6 bases). Germline CDR1 and CDR2: ENHRY and SYGVKD. V was clipped by 0 bases and J by 2 bases, with 11 bases between them. The CDR3 is 15 residues long. The chain's CDR3 is CAISESAGLTYEQYF. Written as DNA, the CDR3 is TGTGCCATCAGTGAGTCTGCGGGACTTACCTACGAGCAGTACTTC.

The chain couples TRBV4-3 to TRBJ1-2; D unresolved. Trimming removed 0 bases at V and 1 base at J, with 9 bases between. CDR1 is LGHNA and CDR2 is YSLEER in the germline V gene. The CDR3 runs 15 residues. In DNA, the CDR3 is TGCGCCAGCAGCCAAGACGCCGTACTTAACTATGGCTACACCTTC. It is translated as CASSQDAVLNYGYTF.

The chain joins TRBV7-2 to TRBJ2-7; D unresolved. This CDR3 region has 11 residues. The V end lost 5 bases, the J end lost 1 base, and 3 bases lay between the germline ends. The germline V gene has CDR1 SGHTA and CDR2 FQGNSA. In DNA form, the CDR3 reads TGTGCCAGCAGCCATTCCTACGAGCAGTACTTC. It codes for CASSHSYEQYF.

This sequence joins TRBV19 and TRBJ2-3, with D perhaps TRBD1 (6 bases). CDR1 is LNHDA, CDR2 SQIVND, per germline (reference sequence). Trimming cost V 5 bases and J 4 bases, with 13 bases left between them. The CDR3 runs 14 residues. CDR3 in amino acids: CASSSRGGPDTQYF. Written as DNA, the CDR3 is TGTGCCAGTAGTTCCAGGGGTGGTCCAGATACGCAGTATTTT.

This chain joins TRBV28 and TRBJ1-5, with 8 positions matching TRBD1. Per the germline V gene, CDR1 is MDHEN and CDR2 is SYDVKM. The CDR3 sequence is 14 residues long. Trimming took 8 bases from V and 9 from J; bases not matched to a gene: 12. CDR3 region: CASWGQARVRPQHF. CDR3 bases: TGTGCCAGCTGGGGACAGGCTCGCGTCCGGCCCCAGCATTTT.

V and J are TRBV10-3 and TRBJ1-5, with 9 bases fitting TRBD1. The V and J ends lost 4 bases and 0 bases, in that order; junction bases with no gene match: 4. CDR3 length equals 16 residues. Germline CDR1 reads ENHRY; CDR2 reads SYGVKD. The CDR3 bases are TGTGCCATCAGTGGGGGACAGGGCAATAGCAATCAGCCCCAGCATTTT. It yields the protein CAISGGQGNSNQPQHF.

The chain carries TRBV5-1 and TRBJ2-1; 11 nucleotides align to TRBD2. V shed 2 bases and J 3 bases; nucleotides not matched to a gene: 1. Germline values: CDR1 SGHRS, CDR2 YFSETQ. The CDR3 consists of 15 residues. DNA for the CDR3: TGCGCCAGCAGCTTCGGGACTAGCGGCTACAATGAGCAGTTCTTC. Encoded protein: CASSFGTSGYNEQFF.

The chain carries TRBV2 and TRBJ1-5; D may be TRBD1 (6 bases). The CDR3 is 15 residues long. CDR1 and CDR2 (germline): SNHLY, FYNNEI. The ends were cut back, 3 bases at V and 3 bases at J, with 12 bases in the middle. The CDR3 loop reads CASSDGQSYNQPQHF. In nucleotides, the CDR3 is TGTGCCAGCAGTGATGGACAGAGCTACAATCAGCCCCAGCATTTT.